These T cell receptor beta chains were read from a single sample in a study of blood T cells in healthy people across ages. TCRdb re-called the 5' RACE reads through MiXCR, storing one row per CDR3 protein. The sample yields 700,000 to 850,000 distinct CDR3 sequences, 50% to 65% seen once. Input material: blood. The receptors were sampled from a man at least 80 years old in good health. Both conserved end residues are part of each CDR3. D genes are given only for firm matches. Some rows have no size entry. The others give once, few or many, or a class for an expanded clone.

>NA|TRBJ2-7|TRBD2|TRBV11-2
CASTLTSGIFYEQYF
TGTGCCAGCACCCTGACTAGCGGGATTTTCTACGAGCAGTACTTC
>NA|TRBJ1-5|NA|TRBV27
CASSLISSNQPQHF
TGTGCCAGCAGTTTAATCTCGAGCAATCAGCCCCAGCATTTT
>few|TRBJ2-6|TRBD1|TRBV5-5
CASSSRTGGLSSGANVLTF
TGTGCCAGCAGCAGTAGGACAGGGGGCCTTTCCTCTGGGGCCAACGTCCTGACTTTC
>NA|TRBJ2-7|TRBD2|TRBV3-1
CASTPQGLAGSQYF
TGTGCCAGCACGCCCCAGGGACTAGCGGGGTCCCAGTACTTC
>NA|TRBJ1-2|NA|TRBV20-1
CSATWQGSGYTF
TGCAGTGCCACATGGCAGGGTAGCGGCTACACCTTC
>few|TRBJ2-4|TRBD2|TRBV5-1
CASSGSGAGANIQYF
TGCGCCAGCAGCGGTAGTGGAGCGGGAGCGAACATTCAGTACTTC
>few|TRBJ2-7|TRBD1|TRBV6-5
CASSYGGGTGYEQYF
TGTGCCAGCAGTTACGGCGGAGGGACAGGCTACGAGCAGTACTTC
>few|TRBJ2-4|NA|TRBV20-1
CSARGSPSSQSIQYF
TGCAGTGCTAGAGGCAGCCCCTCTAGCCAGAGCATTCAGTACTTC
>NA|TRBJ2-1|TRBD2|TRBV7-2
CASSRQAGGPGNNEQFF
TGTGCCAGCAGCCGCCAAGCGGGAGGGCCCGGCAACAATGAGCAGTTCTTC
>few|TRBJ2-3|TRBD2|TRBV13
CASSSGTRASTDTQYF
TGTGCCAGCAGCTCGGGGACTAGGGCTTCCACAGATACGCAGTATTTT
>few|TRBJ2-7|TRBD1|TRBV11-1
CASSLWLGTGYTEQYF
TGTGCCAGCAGCTTATGGTTGGGGACAGGCTACACCGAGCAGTACTTC
>few|TRBJ1-1|NA|TRBV6-5
CASSYSTGVTEAFF
TGTGCCAGCAGTTACTCGACGGGGGTCACTGAAGCTTTCTTT
>few|TRBJ2-4|NA|TRBV11-2
CASSLQSLAKNIQYF
TGTGCCAGCAGCTTACAAAGCCTAGCCAAAAACATTCAGTACTTC
>NA|TRBJ1-2|TRBD1|TRBV28
CASSSGTGGLGGYTF
TGTGCCAGCAGTTCCGGGACAGGGGGTCTTGGTGGCTACACCTTC
>NA|TRBJ2-3|NA|TRBV7-2
CASRQAGTRGPDTQYF
TGTGCCAGCAGACAAGCGGGGACTAGGGGGCCAGATACGCAGTATTTT
>few|TRBJ2-3|TRBD2|TRBV6-2/TRBV6-3
CASSDPSGSNRDAYF
TGTGCCAGCAGTGACCCTAGCGGGAGCAACAGAGACGCGTATTTT
>NA|TRBJ2-1|NA|TRBV11-1
CASSLDLIYEQFF
TGTGCCAGCAGCTTAGACCTTATTTATGAGCAGTTCTTC
>NA|TRBJ2-5|TRBD2|TRBV6-2/TRBV6-3
CASSQGLAGGPNNEQYF
TGTGCCAGCAGTCAGGGACTAGCGGGAGGGCCAAACAATGAGCAGTACTTC
>few|TRBJ1-6|NA|TRBV6-2/TRBV6-3
CASSSALNSPLHF
TGTGCCAGCAGTTCAGCATTAAATTCACCCCTCCACTTT
>many|TRBJ2-1|TRBD2|TRBV9
CASSAWTSGRGGEQFF
TGTGCCAGCAGCGCCTGGACTAGCGGGAGAGGAGGTGAGCAGTTCTTC
>NA|TRBJ1-2|NA|TRBV6-5
CASSPRDGGYGYTF
TGTGCCAGCAGTCCCAGAGACGGAGGCTATGGCTACACCTTC
>NA|TRBJ2-2|NA|TRBV29-1
CSVDGRYTGELFF
TGCAGCGTTGATGGGAGATATACCGGGGAGCTGTTTTTT
>NA|TRBJ2-1|TRBD2|TRBV3-1
CASSQDRGGVNEQFF
TGTGCCAGCAGCCAAGATCGGGGAGGGGTCAATGAGCAGTTCTTC
>NA|TRBJ2-1|NA|TRBV20-1
CSARRQPTYNEQFF
TGCAGTGCTAGAAGACAGCCGACCTACAATGAGCAGTTCTTC
>NA|TRBJ1-5|TRBD1|TRBV28
CASIWTGKDQPQHF
TGTGCCAGCATTTGGACAGGGAAAGATCAGCCCCAGCATTTT
>NA|TRBJ2-7|NA|TRBV29-1
CSVLPDGTYEQYF
TGCAGCGTCCTACCGGACGGAACCTACGAGCAGTACTTC
>NA|TRBJ2-1|TRBD2|TRBV7-2
CASSSGTSLNNEQFF
TGTGCCAGCAGTTCCGGGACTAGTCTGAACAATGAGCAGTTCTTC
>few|TRBJ2-1|NA|TRBV12-3/TRBV12-4
CASSPRLGVWEQFF
TGTGCCAGCAGTCCTAGACTGGGGGTGTGGGAGCAGTTCTTC
>NA|TRBJ2-5|TRBD2|TRBV20-1
CSAGGTSREQYF
TGCAGTGCTGGGGGGACTAGTCGTGAGCAGTACTTC
>NA|TRBJ2-7|NA|TRBV25-1
CASARLGTYEQYF
TGTGCCAGTGCGAGACTAGGCACCTACGAGCAGTACTTC
>NA|TRBJ2-1|TRBD2|TRBV10-3
CAISLGTSGYNEQFF
TGTGCCATCAGCCTCGGGACTAGCGGTTACAATGAGCAGTTCTTC
>few|TRBJ1-1|NA|TRBV11-3
CASSLGLKNTEAFF
TGTGCCAGCAGCTTAGGGCTCAAGAACACTGAAGCTTTCTTT
>NA|TRBJ1-2|NA|TRBV28
CASSKRLQGNYGYTF
TGTGCCAGCAGCAAGAGGCTACAGGGCAACTATGGCTACACCTTC
>NA|TRBJ1-2|NA|TRBV5-1
CASSLGGRASYGYTF
TGCGCCAGCAGCTTGGGTGGCAGGGCTTCGTATGGCTACACCTTC
>NA|TRBJ2-5|NA|TRBV20-1
CSALNQASQYF
TGCAGTGCTTTGAATCAAGCGTCCCAGTACTTC
>NA|TRBJ2-7|TRBD2|TRBV7-2
CASSSRTSGTAEQYF
TGTGCCAGCAGCTCAAGGACTAGCGGGACAGCCGAGCAGTACTTC
>once|TRBJ2-3|NA|TRBV6-2/TRBV6-3
CASSYEGPLGRRADTQYF
TGTGCCAGCAGTTACGAGGGGCCCCTGGGGAGAAGGGCAGATACGCAGTATTTT
>once|TRBJ1-4|NA|TRBV28
CASSLLGVTGPREKLFF
TGTGCCAGCAGTTTATTAGGGGTAACAGGGCCGAGGGAAAAACTGTTTTTT
>NA|TRBJ1-2|TRBD1|TRBV9
CASSGGTENGYTF
TGTGCCAGCAGTGGGGGGACAGAGAATGGCTACACCTTC
>NA|TRBJ1-5|TRBD1|TRBV6-5
CASRQRTGRNQPQHF
TGTGCCAGCAGACAGAGGACAGGCCGCAATCAGCCCCAGCATTTT
>few|TRBJ1-2|TRBD1|TRBV20-1
CSARTGTGDGYTF
TGCAGTGCTCGAACCGGGACAGGGGATGGCTACACCTTC
>NA|TRBJ2-1|TRBD2|TRBV7-2
CASSLVWSGTRGEQFF
TGTGCCAGCAGCTTAGTGTGGTCCGGGACTAGAGGTGAGCAGTTCTTC
>few|TRBJ2-1|TRBD2|TRBV29-1
CSVERTSSDEQFF
TGCAGCGTGGAAAGGACTAGCTCCGATGAGCAGTTCTTC
>NA|TRBJ2-7|TRBD1|TRBV7-2
CASNPGGYEQYF
TGTGCCAGCAACCCAGGGGGCTATGAGCAGTACTTC
>NA|TRBJ2-5|TRBD2|TRBV29-1
CSAHGGGETQYF
TGCAGCGCCCACGGGGGGGGAGAGACCCAGTACTTC
>NA|TRBJ2-3|TRBD2|TRBV20-1
CSATKLAGDLDHRYAYF
TGCAGTGCAACCAAACTAGCGGGAGACCTTGACCACAGATACGCGTATTTT
>NA|TRBJ2-1|NA|TRBV12-3/TRBV12-4
CASSSSWDEQFF
TGTGCCAGCAGTTCTAGCTGGGATGAGCAGTTCTTC
>once|TRBJ2-5|NA|TRBV10-3
CATSGLEGTQETQYF
TGTGCCACGTCGGGACTTGAGGGGACACAAGAGACCCAGTACTTC
>NA|TRBJ1-1|NA|TRBV20-1
CSASEGATEAFF
TGCAGTGCTAGTGAAGGCGCCACTGAAGCTTTCTTT
>NA|TRBJ1-1|NA|TRBV9
CASSVIQGPTVSAFF
TGTGCCAGCAGCGTAATACAGGGCCCCACCGTGTCAGCTTTCTTT
>NA|TRBJ2-7|TRBD1|TRBV20-1
CSARERQGVPYEQYF
TGCAGTGCTAGAGAGAGGCAGGGGGTTCCCTACGAGCAGTACTTC
>few|TRBJ1-1|NA|TRBV20-1
CSAPLIGQPNTEAFF
TGCAGTGCTCCCTTGATCGGACAACCGAACACTGAAGCTTTCTTT
>NA|TRBJ2-6|NA|TRBV24-1
CATSDPRSGANVLTF
TGTGCCACCAGTGACCCCAGGTCTGGGGCCAACGTCCTGACTTTC
>few|TRBJ2-7|TRBD2|TRBV5-1
CASSREAGGVYEQYF
TGCGCCAGCAGCCGTGAAGCGGGAGGGGTCTACGAGCAGTACTTC
>NA|TRBJ2-1|TRBD2|TRBV12-5
CASGFGLAEVGEQFF
TGTGCTAGTGGTTTTGGGCTAGCGGAGGTCGGGGAGCAGTTCTTC